Described below is a single T cell receptor beta chain sequence and its context. The PCR employed 60 Vbeta primers together with 13 Jbeta primers. Profiling relied on immunoSEQ multiplex PCR, and the TCRdb table lists in-frame clones only, not all of them. The data hold more than 140,000 clones, with about 79% observed a single time. Losses at the gene ends were 4 bases for V and 3 bases for J; bases not matched to a gene: 0. The CDR3 has 13 residues. CDR1 is SGHTA and CDR2 is FQGNSA in the germline V gene. The data were taken from a study of cytomegalovirus exposure and HLA in healthy donors. Sequenced input: PBMCs. V and J are TRBV7-2 and TRBJ1-3; TRBD1 agrees at 7 bases. The source is a male donor in good health and CMV-seronegative. The DNA for the CDR3 is TGTGCCAGCAGCTACAGGGGTGGAAACACCATATATTTT. Protein: CASSYRGGNTIYF.